The 11 T cell receptor beta chains below were found in one sample sequenced in a study of Graves' ophthalmopathy and Graves' hyperthyroidism. The study amplified TCR beta CDR3 regions using RNA transcripts. The first-round RT-PCR employed HTBI primers together with the Qiagen OneStep RT-PCR kit. A multiplex PCR was then performed as the second round. TCRdb processed the multiplex PCR reads anew with MiXCR; each CDR3 protein has one entry. The table shows about 640,000 distinct CDR3 sequences, with about two fifths occurring only once. The specimen was peripheral blood. These receptors originate from an adult man with Graves' ophthalmopathy.

This chain uses TRBV2 with TRBJ1-6; a possible D gene is TRBD1 (5 bases). Germline-derived CDR1 and CDR2 are SNHLY and FYNNEI. The CDR3 is made up of 13 amino acids. Between the trimmed V and J ends, which lost 5 bases and 10 bases, there was a span of 12 bases. CDR3 nucleotides: TGTGCCAGCAGTAAACAGCAGGGATCACCCCTCCACTTT. Its translation is CASSKQQGSPLHF.

On this clonotype: The junction differs from germline at one of its ends, possibly a read error. The chain combines TRBV7-2 with TRBJ1-3, with D maybe TRBD1 (6 bases). Germline V gene sequence: CDR1 SGHTA, CDR2 FQGNSA. The CDR3 extends over 12 amino acids. The DNA of the CDR3 is TGTGTCAGCGATGACAGGGGAAACACCATATATTTT. Translating it yields CVSDDRGNTIYF. The entire variable domain, with the rest obtained from reference TRBV7-2 and TRBJ1-3, is as follows: GAGVSQSPSNKVTEKGKDVELRCDPISGHTALYWYRQSLGQGLEFLIYFQGNSAPDKSGLPSDRFSAERTGGSVSTLTIQRTQQEDSAVYLCVSDDRGNTIYFGEGSWLTVV.

This clonotype came up a few times. This chain links TRBV7-9 with TRBJ2-2, with 8 bases matching TRBD1. Germline V CDR1 and CDR2: SEHNR, FQNEAQ (reference sequence). The CDR3 is 14 amino acids. After removal of 5 bases from V and 6 bases from J, the junction contained 5 bases not matched to a gene. CDR3 bases: TGTGCCAGCAGCCAATCAGGGGGCGCCGGGGAGCTGTTTTTT. Its translation is CASSQSGGAGELFF.

This clonotype appeared many times. The genes are TRBV5-1 and TRBJ1-6; 7 bases are shared with TRBD1. Germline-derived CDR1 and CDR2 are SGHRS and YFSETQ. The trim removed 4 bases at V and 10 bases at J, leaving 11 bases unmatched. The CDR3 extends over 15 amino acids. CDR3 loop: CASSTRTGPTSPLHF. CDR3 DNA: TGCGCCAGCAGCACCAGGACAGGCCCGACCTCACCCCTCCACTTT.

In this sample, this clonotype turned up many times. The rearrangement links TRBV2 to TRBJ2-5, with a tentative D call TRBD1 (6 bases). The CDR3 is made up of 14 amino acids. Germline CDR1 SNHLY, CDR2 FYNNEI. The germline V and J ends were trimmed by 3 bases and 2 bases, with 10 bases remaining between them. In nucleotides, the CDR3 is TGTGCCAGCAGTGATAAGACAGGACAAGAGACCCAGTACTTC. It codes for CASSDKTGQETQYF.

In its sample, this clonotype was seen a few times. The chain carries TRBV30 and TRBJ1-4; no reliable D call. Trimming removed 2 bases at V and 1 base at J, with 2 bases between. The germline V gene encodes CDR1 GTSNPN and CDR2 SVGIG (reference sequence). The CDR3 runs to 12 residues. The CDR3 spells CAWSRTNEKLFF. The CDR3 region has the DNA TGTGCCTGGAGTAGAACTAATGAAAAACTGTTTTTT.

The V call is TRBV6-5, the J call TRBJ1-3; perhaps TRBD1 as D (6 bases). The CDR3 has 16 amino acids. Trimming shortened V by 5 bases and J by 0 bases, and 14 bases separated the two germline ends. From germline, CDR1 is MNHEY and CDR2 SVGAGI. CDR3 residues: CASSPDGQLSGNTIYF. CDR3 bases: TGTGCCAGCAGTCCCGACGGACAGCTCTCTGGAAACACCATATATTTT.

This clonotype was seen a few times. The chain links TRBV27 to TRBJ1-6; D might be TRBD1 (5 bases). The germline V and J ends were trimmed by 9 bases and 7 bases, with 22 bases remaining between them. Per the germline V gene, CDR1 is MNHEY and CDR2 is SMNVEV (reference sequence). This CDR3 has 16 residues. DNA of the CDR3: TGTGCCAGTAGAACTTTACGATTACGGGACAATTCACCCCTCCACTTT. Its protein is CASRTLRLRDNSPLHF.

The gene calls are TRBV5-6 and TRBJ1-2; a possible D gene is TRBD1 (6 bases). Germline-derived CDR1 and CDR2 are SGHDT and YYEEEE. Between the trimmed V and J ends, which lost 4 bases and 4 bases, there was a span of 11 bases. CDR3 length: 13 amino acids. The CDR3 nucleotides are TGTGCCAGCAGCCCATCAGGGGTCTATGGCTACACCTTC. Amino acid sequence: CASSPSGVYGYTF. Full variable domain (missing parts from reference TRBV5-6 and TRBJ1-2): DAGVTQSPTHLIKTRGQQVTLRCSPKSGHDTVSWYQQALGQGPQFIFQYYEEEERQRGNFPDRFSGHQFPNYSSELNVNALLLGDSALYLCASSPSGVYGYTFGSGTRLTVV.

At least ten counts were recorded for this clonotype. This chain links TRBV19 with TRBJ1-6, with D unresolved. Germline-derived CDR1 and CDR2 are LNHDA and SQIVND (reference sequence). The ends were cut back, 8 bases at V and 4 bases at J, with 18 bases in the middle. The CDR3 length is 16 residues. As DNA, the CDR3 is TGTGCCAGTCGACCAGACGGGTCGGATTATAATTCACCCCTCCACTTT. Amino acids: CASRPDGSDYNSPLHF.

This clonotype has at least ten counts. This chain joins TRBV29-1 and TRBJ2-7, with TRBD1 matching 9 bases. Unmatched junction bases numbered 8, after V lost 5 bases and J lost 6 bases. The CDR3 has 13 amino acids. In germline, CDR1 is SQVTM, CDR2 ANQGSEA. The CDR3 is CSVSTGGGGEQYF. CDR3 in DNA: TGCAGCGTTTCTACAGGGGGCGGGGGCGAGCAGTACTTC.